This T cell receptor beta chain was captured by sequencing in a study of tumor-infiltrating lymphocytes in primary liver carcinoma. For the study at large: Read depth, roughly 3.65 to 7.13 million productive TCRbeta reads, did not differ significantly between tissues.

The CDR3 sequence is 16 residues long. The germline V and J ends were trimmed by 3 bases and 12 bases, with 23 bases remaining between them. The germline V gene encodes CDR1 KGHDR and CDR2 SFDVKD. TCR beta cDNA was reverse-transcribed from around 0.55 ug of total RNA. The reaction used a constant-region primer and ProtoScript II reverse transcriptase. Slightly modified ARM-PCR, run as three nested multiplex PCR rounds, produced the TCR beta libraries. A C-beta reverse primer and TRBV1-TRBV30 forward primers served in each of the first two PCR rounds, at 9 to 11 cycles apiece. TCRdb itself ran the multiplex PCR reads through MiXCR, one entry per CDR3 protein. Altogether just over 300,000 distinct CDR3 sequences are present, about three fifths being singletons, with the ten largest covering 15% to 20%. The source of the blood RNA was unsorted whole blood, and germline DNA was extracted as well. Worth noting for this clonotype: Antigen: not known.

Study outcomes and limitations: Blood's top-250-clone fraction was significantly lower than that of tumors (p = 0.039).

The sample was peripheral blood. This chain uses TRBV24-1 with TRBJ2-1; either TRBD1 or TRBD2 may supply D (8 bases each). The TCR was taken from a woman under 40 with primary liver carcinoma and hepatitis B virus infection. CDR3 DNA: TGTGCCACCAGTGATCAAGGACAGGGCTGGGGACTAGGGCAGTTCTTC. Its translation is CATSDQGQGWGLGQFF.